The T cell receptor beta chain under discussion was sequenced for a study of blood T cells in healthy people across ages. Study results and limitations: TCR beta diversity, measured per million T cells, fell in a roughly linear way with age.

Comment on this clonotype: Antigen unknown.

The CDR3 consists of 15 residues. Trimming left V 0 bases short and J 2 bases short, with 9 bases between. The V gene's germline CDR1 is SGDLS and CDR2 YYNGEE. Primers used in a second PCR of about 6 to 11 cycles were a sample-barcoded 5' primer and a J-beta primer mix. TCRdb re-derived calls from the 5' RACE reads in MiXCR, one entry per CDR3 protein. The table lists about 730,000 distinct CDR3 sequences, 43% of them singletons. Whenever a sample was processed, at least 7 million PBMCs were isolated. The rearrangement links TRBV9 to TRBJ2-1; maybe TRBD2 (5 bases). Sequenced input: blood. The sequence was collected from a woman aged 55 to 70 in good health. The CDR3 region has the DNA TGTGCCAGCAGCGTAGAACAAGCGGCCTACAATGAGCAGTTCTTC. It yields the protein CASSVEQAAYNEQFF.